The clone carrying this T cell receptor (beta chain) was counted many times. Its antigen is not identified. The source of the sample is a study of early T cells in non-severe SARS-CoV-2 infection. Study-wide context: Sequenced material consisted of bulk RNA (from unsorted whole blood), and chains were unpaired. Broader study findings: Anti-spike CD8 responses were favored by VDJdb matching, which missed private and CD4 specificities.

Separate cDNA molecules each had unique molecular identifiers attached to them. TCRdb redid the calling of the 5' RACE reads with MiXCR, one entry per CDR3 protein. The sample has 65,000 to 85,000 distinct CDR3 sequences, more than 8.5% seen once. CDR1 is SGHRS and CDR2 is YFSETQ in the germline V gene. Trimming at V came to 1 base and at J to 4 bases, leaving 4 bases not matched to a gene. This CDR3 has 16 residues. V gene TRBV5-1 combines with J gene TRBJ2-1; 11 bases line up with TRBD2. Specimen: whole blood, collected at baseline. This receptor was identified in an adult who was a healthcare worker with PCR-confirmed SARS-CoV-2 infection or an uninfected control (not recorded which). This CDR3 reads CASSLRGTSGYNEQFF. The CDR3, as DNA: TGCGCCAGCAGCTTGCGGGGGACTAGCGGATACAATGAGCAGTTCTTC.